The clone carrying this T cell receptor beta chain was seen only once. This sample is drawn from a study of CD8+CD57+ T cells in acquired aplastic anemia. Both TCR beta VDJ combination and CDR3 sequence profiling were carried out. Genomic DNA was the template for this profiling. TCRdb re-called the reads with MiXCR, one entry per CDR3 protein. The sample consists of a few hundred thousand distinct CDR3 sequences, about 59% of them appearing once. The CDR3 extends over 19 amino acids. With V trimmed by 6 bases and J by 0 bases, 13 bases remained unmatched. Germline CDR1 is SGHTA and CDR2 is FQGNSA. The clonotype was recovered from a human donor in good health. The sample comprised sorted CD4+, CD8+, or CD8+CD57+ T cells (not recorded which) from PBMCs. The chain joins TRBV7-2 to TRBJ2-6, with 8 positions matching TRBD2. The chain's CDR3 is CASRPAGDPSSSGANVLTF. CDR3 in DNA: TGTGCCAGCAGACCAGCGGGGGACCCTTCCTCCTCTGGGGCCAACGTCCTGACTTTC.